This T cell receptor beta chain originates from a study of Ad26.COV2.S vaccination and SARS-CoV-2 variants. Overall study: A participant enrolled in the COV1001 Ad26.COV2.S trial arm provided the sample. The authors gave Ad26.COV2.S intramuscularly, either once or twice 56 days apart.

As concerns this clone: Its antigen is undetermined.

Clones were sequenced by immunoSEQ multiplex PCR, and TCRdb holds only the in-frame ones, with some missing. The table has roughly 420,000 clones, 75% to 90% seen once. The germline V gene encodes CDR1 LNHDA and CDR2 SQIVND (reference sequence). The ends were cut back, 5 bases at V and 2 bases at J, with 10 bases in the middle. The CDR3 loop spans 14 amino acids. The treatment is: around 19 received Ad26.COV2.S at low or high dose, single or two shots; five or six received placebo; per-sample allocation not given. After the first vaccine or placebo injection, samples were drawn on day 63. Study results and limitations: The study found similar non-spike TCR breadth in vaccine and placebo recipients.

The clonotype originates from a person aged 18 to 59 who received the Ad26.COV2.S COVID-19 vaccine or a placebo. The sample was peripheral blood, taken in a trial of Ad26.COV2.S vaccine versus placebo. V and J are TRBV19 and TRBJ1-5; D unresolved. The CDR3 sequence is CASSFGLGNQPQHF. CDR3 coding DNA: TGTGCCAGTAGTTTCGGGTTGGGCAATCAGCCCCAGCATTTT.